The following is a T cell receptor beta chain sequence with its context. Its antigen is not identified. The sample originates from a study of vaccination and CD4 T cells after COVID-19. Sample treatment: approximately nine-day PBMC culture with coronavirus spike peptide pools or control peptides (ViraFEST assay). CD4+ T lymphocytes from the unexposed donor were collected before the COVID-19 pandemic (2011-2018). Whole-study results and caveats: Investigators enrolled relatively few convalescent patients and included no early post-infection timepoints.

An Oncomine TCR Beta short-read assay was used to sequence the DNA from cultured CD4+ T cells. Genomic DNA was isolated from cultured CD4+ T cells. TCRdb redid the calling of the PCR reads with MiXCR, one entry per CDR3 protein. The top ten clones hold about 17% of a sample with 12,000 or so distinct CDR3 sequences, about 39% of them seen once. Trimming cost V 0 bases and J 4 bases, with 6 bases left between them. There are 13 residues in the CDR3. Germline V gene data show CDR1 as LGHNA and CDR2 as YSLEER. Sequenced material: CD4+ T cells from blood, cultured in vitro. V usage is TRBV4-3 and J usage is TRBJ1-1, with D unresolved. This receptor was taken from a human donor in good health. The CDR3 loop is CASSQDPRTEAFF. Here the CDR3 DNA reads TGCGCCAGCAGCCAAGATCCGCGCACTGAAGCTTTCTTT.